The 20 T cell receptor beta chains given below trace back to one sample, sequenced in a study of T cell repertoires in cytomegalovirus infection. One entry per CDR3 protein results from TCRdb running MiXCR on the reads. The table has about 240,000 distinct CDR3 sequences, about 7% seen once. The sample consisted of PBMCs. The receptors stem from a human donor in good health (CMV status not recorded). Some clones in this sample may be carry-over from other donors' samples.

This clonotype was picked up many times. The chain links TRBV7-2 to TRBJ1-6; D unclear. The CDR3 has 12 residues. The germline V gene has CDR1 SGHTA and CDR2 FQGNSA. V was trimmed by 8 bases and J by 7 bases, leaving 9 bases between them. CDR3 in amino acids: CASGSRNSPLHF. The CDR3 region has the DNA TGTGCCAGCGGGAGCAGGAATTCACCCCTCCACTTT.

This clonotype was seen many times. The chain recombines TRBV27 with TRBJ2-6; D is undetermined. This CDR3 has 18 residues. CDR1 MNHEY and CDR2 SMNVEV come from the germline V gene (reference sequence). V gave up 0 bases and J gave up 0 bases, with 12 bases separating them. CDR3 nucleotide sequence: TGTGCCAGCAGTTTATCTTCAGTCCCCCTCTCTGGGGCCAACGTCCTGACTTTC. Its translation is CASSLSSVPLSGANVLTF.

This clonotype was counted at least ten times. CDR3 loop: CASSLAAGPTEKLFF. The CDR3 nucleotides read TGTGCCAGCAGCTTAGCCGCGGGGCCGACAGAAAAACTGTTTTTT. The chain uses TRBV11-2 and TRBJ1-4, with D possibly being TRBD1 (5 bases). Trimming pared 1 base from V and 8 bases from J, leaving 14 bases between. The CDR3 has 15 residues. The germline V gene has CDR1 SGHAT and CDR2 FQNNGV.

Concerning this clonotype: A much bigger clone sits one base away, suggesting this may be a read error. The chain has TRBV20-1 and TRBJ1-1; a weak D match, TRBD1 (5 bases). This CDR3 region has 14 residues. Germline CDR1 DFQATT, CDR2 SNEGSKA (reference sequence). The CDR3 nucleotides read TGCGGTGCTAGAGATACCAGGGTGAACACTGAAGCTTTCTTT. Protein sequence: CGARDTRVNTEAFF.

This clonotype was counted at least ten times. The chain uses TRBV6-1 and TRBJ2-7; unclear D gene. The V and J ends lost 5 bases and 6 bases respectively, with 17 bases between them. CDR3 size: 14 residues. Germline assignment: CDR1 MNHNS and CDR2 SASEGT. Here the CDR3 reads CASSPGQPTVEQYF. CDR3 in DNA: TGTGCCAGCAGTCCCGGGCAGCCTACCGTCGAGCAGTACTTC.

This clonotype was observed at least ten times. V is TRBV6-6 and J is TRBJ2-3; TRBD1 matches 7 bases. The CDR3 spans 14 residues. Trimming took 5 bases from V and 1 from J; bases not matched to a gene: 3. CDR1 MNHNY and CDR2 SVGAGI come from the germline V gene (reference sequence). CDR3 nucleotides: TGTGCCAGCAGTACAGGGGACCGCACAGATACGCAGTATTTT. Its protein is CASSTGDRTDTQYF.

This clonotype appeared many times. The chain carries TRBV4-1 and TRBJ1-2; no clear D gene. The V end lost 0 bases, the J end lost 7 bases, and 12 bases lay between the germline ends. There are 14 residues in the CDR3. Germline lookup yields CDR1 MGHRA and CDR2 YSYEKL. CDR3 nucleotide sequence: TGCGCCAGCAGCCAAGATAGGGTGACGGGTGGCTACACCTTC. The encoded protein is CASSQDRVTGGYTF.

V is TRBV28 and J is TRBJ1-5; possibly TRBD1 for D (6 bases). With 3 bases removed from V and 4 bases from J, the gap between germline ends came to 19 bases. The CDR3 is 17 amino acids. The germline V gene has CDR1 MDHEN and CDR2 SYDVKM. CDR3 DNA: TGTGCCAGCAGTTTGATTGTAGGTCTGGGGGCTAATCAGCCCCAGCATTTT. Translated: CASSLIVGLGANQPQHF.

This clonotype was counted ten times or more. This chain connects TRBV5-1 to TRBJ2-2; 12 nucleotides align to TRBD2. CDR1 is SGHRS and CDR2 is YFSETQ in the germline V gene. CDR3 length: 16 residues. Losses at the gene ends were 2 bases for V and 4 bases for J; bases not matched to a gene: 3. As DNA, the CDR3 is TGCGCCAGCAGCTTCACTAGCGGGGGGACCACCGGGGAGCTGTTTTTT. This gives the protein CASSFTSGGTTGELFF.

This clonotype appeared many times. CDR3 in amino acids: CASRLGPNPDEQYF. CDR3 coding DNA: TGTGCCAGCAGGCTGGGGCCCAACCCCGACGAGCAGTACTTC. The chain couples TRBV6-2 or TRBV6-3 to TRBJ2-7, with D possibly being TRBD1 (5 bases). V lost 6 bases and J 5 bases, leaving 17 bases between the germline ends. The germline V gene encodes CDR1 MNHEY and CDR2 SVGEGT. The CDR3 spans 14 residues.

This clonotype has more than one count but fewer than ten. The chain couples TRBV5-1 to TRBJ2-1; 10 bases are shared with TRBD2. Germline V lookup: CDR1 SGHRS, CDR2 YFSETQ. CDR3 length: 16 residues. Germline trimming cut 4 bases from V and 1 base from J; bases unmatched to any gene: 5. In DNA form, the CDR3 reads TGCGCCAGCAGCCCCCGAGCGGGGGGGTCCTACAATGAGCAGTTCTTC. Translating it yields CASSPRAGGSYNEQFF.

In this sample, this clonotype turned up many times. DNA of the CDR3: TGTGCCAGCAGCTTAGGGCCAGTCTCCAGCAATCAGCCCCAGCATTTT. This translates into CASSLGPVSSNQPQHF. V is TRBV7-9 and J is TRBJ1-5; D unclear. The CDR3 loop spans 16 amino acids. V lost 1 base to trimming and J lost 1 base, with 11 bases between them. Germline V gives CDR1 SEHNR, CDR2 FQNEAQ (reference sequence). The variable domain in full, with the rest retrieved from reference TRBV7-9 and TRBJ1-5, is DTGVSQNPRHKITKRGQNVTFRCDPISEHNRLYWYRQTLGQGPEFLTYFQNEAQLEKSRLLSDRFSAERPKGSFSTLEIQRTEQGDSAMYLCASSLGPVSSNQPQHFGDGTRLSIL.

This clonotype was detected many times. This rearrangement joins TRBV20-1 to TRBJ2-2, with D maybe TRBD1 (6 bases). V was clipped by 6 bases and J by 7 bases, with 18 bases between them. From germline, CDR1 is DFQATT and CDR2 SNEGSKA (reference sequence). This CDR3 spans 14 amino acids. CDR3 residues: CSAPGQGQSGELFF. CDR3 DNA: TGCAGTGCCCCAGGACAAGGACAGAGCGGGGAGCTGTTTTTT.

This clonotype was counted many times. This chain's CDR3 is CSARLAGGGIYGYTF. Here the CDR3 DNA reads TGCAGTGCTAGACTGGCCGGGGGTGGAATCTATGGCTACACCTTC. This sequence joins TRBV20-1 and TRBJ1-2, with D possibly being TRBD1 (5 bases). Germline CDR1 reads DFQATT; CDR2 reads SNEGSKA (reference sequence). The CDR3 consists of 15 residues. The V gene lost 2 bases and the J gene lost 4 bases, with 17 bases spanning the gap.

At least ten counts were recorded for this clonotype. The genes are TRBV7-2 and TRBJ1-5, with 11 positions matching TRBD1. V lost 5 bases to trimming and J lost 6 bases; unmatched junction nucleotides: 3. The CDR3 loop spans 14 amino acids. Germline values: CDR1 SGHTA, CDR2 FQGNSA. CDR3 DNA: TGTGCCAGCAGCAGGGACAGGGGGGCTCAGCCCCAGCATTTT. Residues: CASSRDRGAQPQHF.

This chain links TRBV20-1 with TRBJ2-5, with 8 bases identical to TRBD1. CDR3 length: 14 residues. Unmatched junction bases numbered 10, after V lost 6 bases and J lost 4 bases. Germline V lookup: CDR1 DFQATT, CDR2 SNEGSKA (reference sequence). The CDR3 sequence is CSAQSRGLGETQYF. The CDR3 DNA reads TGCAGTGCGCAGAGCAGGGGGCTGGGAGAGACCCAGTACTTC.

This clonotype came up many times. The chain is built from TRBV3-1 and TRBJ1-1; unclear D gene. Per germline, CDR1 LGHDT and CDR2 YNNKEL (reference sequence). The CDR3 contains 11 residues. The ends were cut back, 1 base at V and 7 bases at J, with 4 bases in the middle. The CDR3 bases are TGTGCCAGCAGCCAAGGAATTGAAGCTTTCTTT. Translation: CASSQGIEAFF.

This clonotype was counted ten times or more. The gene calls are TRBV6-2 or TRBV6-3 and TRBJ1-5; the D is unclear. Trimming stripped 5 bases from V and 11 bases from J, with 19 bases between. The germline V gene encodes CDR1 MNHEY and CDR2 SVGEGT. This CDR3 has 14 amino acids. The CDR3 sequence: CASSNREQRITQHF. DNA of the CDR3: TGTGCCAGCAGTAACCGGGAACAGCGCATTACCCAGCATTTT.

This clonotype was seen ten or more times. This chain connects TRBV29-1 to TRBJ2-1; D ambiguous. The CDR3 has 12 residues. V was pared by 5 bases and J by 7 bases, with 12 bases between. Per the germline V gene, CDR1 is SQVTM and CDR2 is ANQGSEA. As DNA, the CDR3 is TGCAGCGTTAACTCGGCCGAGAATGAGCAGTTCTTC. Translated: CSVNSAENEQFF.

This clonotype was observed many times. The gene calls are TRBV15 and TRBJ1-1; a weak D match, TRBD1 (6 bases). V was pared by 3 bases and J by 0 bases, with 17 bases between. CDR1 and CDR2 (germline): LNHNV, YYDKDF (reference sequence). The CDR3 loop spans 17 amino acids. CDR3 bases: TGTGCCACCAGCAGCGGTCCAGGGGTGGTCATGAACACTGAAGCTTTCTTT. It encodes CATSSGPGVVMNTEAFF.